Given below is one T cell receptor (beta chain) in context. The data belong to a study of OX40 agonist ivuxolimab in advanced cancers. The method was immunoSEQ multiplex PCR; TCRdb's version includes in-frame clones alone and lacks a portion of them. This sample has fewer than 85,000 clones, with about 92% found just once. The clonotype originates from an adult with an advanced solid tumor such as melanoma, head and neck, liver or kidney cancer. The sample in question was CD4+ or CD8+ T cells sorted from blood, obtained in a trial of the OX40 agonist ivuxolimab.

In nucleotides, the CDR3 is TGTGCCAGCAGTCCGGGACAGAGCAATCAGCCCCAGCATTTT. Translated: CASSPGQSNQPQHF. This rearrangement joins TRBV9 to TRBJ1-5; 7 positions agree with TRBD1. Per the germline V gene, CDR1 is SGDLS and CDR2 is YYNGEE. The CDR3 consists of 14 residues. Trimming at V came to 5 bases and at J to 1 base, leaving 3 bases not matched to a gene.